Listed below are T cell receptor beta chains from one sample, sequenced in a study of T cells in tumors after PD-1 blockade. This table comes from immunoSEQ multiplex PCR, and its TCRdb copy is limited to in-frame clones, with some not included. Of roughly 48,000 clones listed, over 70% are singletons. The sequenced sample was PBMCs, obtained before anti-PD-1 treatment. The receptors originated from a human donor with basal cell carcinoma. Both conserved end residues are trimmed from each CDR3. D genes are given only for firm matches.

>TRBJ1-2|TRBV7-9|.
ASSLRASNYGYT
>TRBJ1-3|TRBV18|.
ASSPAADSGNTIY
>TRBJ2-7|TRBV5-4|.
ASGQKGNNPYEQY
>TRBJ2-7|TRBV3-1/TRBV3-2|.
ASSRVFTGPYEQY
>TRBJ2-7|TRBV30|.
AWRTTGPSTTEQY
>TRBJ1-6|TRBV13|.
ASSPSSYNSPLH
>TRBJ2-1|TRBV6-5|.
ASSYARGITYNEQF
>TRBJ2-5|TRBV5-1|.
ASSSSSGTAQETQY
>TRBJ2-3|TRBV10-2|TRBD2
ASSEGRLAGGDTQY
>TRBJ2-7|TRBV5-1|.
ASSLAKNGGGEQY
>TRBJ2-5|TRBV28|.
ASSDWKKETQY
>TRBJ2-3|TRBV7-9|.
ASSLGWTDTDTQY
>TRBJ2-2|TRBV4-1|.
ASSHETSGKLF
>TRBJ1-2|TRBV29-1|.
SVGVSGYGYT
>TRBJ2-1|TRBV10-3|TRBD2
AISETGGPSNEQF
>TRBJ2-3|TRBV29-1|.
SGRALRDTQY
>TRBJ1-2|TRBV2|TRBD1
ASTPGTGGIYGYT
>TRBJ2-6|TRBV19|.
ASSISARAASGANVLT
>TRBJ2-3|TRBV6-2/TRBV6-3|TRBD1
ASSSRDRGRISTDTQY
>TRBJ2-5|TRBV7-8|TRBD2
ASSPGTSGQETQY
>TRBJ2-1|TRBV7-8|.
ASSLIDEQF
>TRBJ1-3|TRBV18|.
ASSPANGNTIY
>TRBJ1-1|TRBV7-8|.
ASRISGNTEAF
>TRBJ1-1|TRBV6-1|TRBD1
ASSAHLTGGSTEAF
>TRBJ1-5|TRBV6-5|.
ASRAVGLSQPQH
>TRBJ1-2|TRBV3-1/TRBV3-2|.
ASSQDTGRGGYT
>TRBJ2-1|TRBV30|TRBD2
AWSVLAVDYNEQF
>TRBJ1-1|TRBV5-1|TRBD1
ASSWTGSNTEAF
>TRBJ2-3|TRBV28|.
ASSFTGMGGTDTQY
>TRBJ1-4|TRBV5-5|.
ASSFLDNEKLF
>TRBJ2-1|TRBV6-4|.
ASSEGLESYNEQF
>TRBJ1-2|TRBV9|TRBD1
ASSVGGTGDFGYT
>TRBJ1-5|TRBV28|TRBD1
ASSYRDRGGNQPQH
>TRBJ2-3|TRBV6-2/TRBV6-3|.
ASSYNFLTDTQY
>TRBJ1-1|TRBV7-9|.
ASSPTAVGNTEAF
>TRBJ2-1|TRBV24-1|TRBD1
ATSDSAQGGGYEQF
>TRBJ1-3|TRBV30|.
AWMDSGNTIY
>TRBJ2-4|TRBV2|.
ASSESGRGNIQY
>TRBJ1-2|TRBV19|.
ATSQLNYGYT
>TRBJ2-7|TRBV5-5|.
ASSLSAEGRQY
>TRBJ1-5|TRBV12-5|.
ASGLTNQPQH
>TRBJ1-5|TRBV10-2|.
ASRATGNSNQPQH
>TRBJ1-2|TRBV19|TRBD1
ASTGTGINYGYT
>TRBJ1-1|TRBV13|.
ASTGNRGINRNTEAF